A selection of T cell receptor beta chains follows, all from one sample in a study of T cell responses to AZD1222 COVID-19 vaccine. TCRdb keeps only in-frame clones here, not all; method: immunoSEQ multiplex PCR. This sample yields approximately 170,000 clones, of which approximately 89% are seen a single time; approximately 4% belongs to the top ten. The starting material was peripheral blood, obtained on day 0 of AZD1222 vaccination. The receptors were gathered from an adult in good health. Each CDR3 is given with its conserved first and last residue. A D gene is named only where the DNA matches it firmly. The size field is filled for only some rows; it gives once, few, many or a size class.

d_call: .
v_call: TRBV7-3
j_call: TRBJ2-2
clone_size: .
cdr3_nt: TGTGCCAGCAGCCCAACCTCGGTCACCGGGGAGCTGTTTTTT
cdr3_aa: CASSPTSVTGELFF

d_call: .
v_call: TRBV2
j_call: TRBJ2-5
clone_size: many
cdr3_nt: TGTGCCAGCAGTGAAGCGGCTAATGGGGGGTCCGGCCAAGAGACCCAGTACTTC
cdr3_aa: CASSEAANGGSGQETQYF

d_call: TRBD1
v_call: TRBV6-2/TRBV6-3
j_call: TRBJ1-6
clone_size: .
cdr3_nt: TGTGCCAGCAGTCGACAGGGCCGGAATTCACCCCTCCACTTT
cdr3_aa: CASSRQGRNSPLHF

d_call: .
v_call: TRBV15
j_call: TRBJ2-7
clone_size: .
cdr3_nt: TGTGCCACCAGCCGGGGACTTGCCGAGCAGTACTTC
cdr3_aa: CATSRGLAEQYF

d_call: TRBD2
v_call: TRBV28
j_call: TRBJ2-6
clone_size: .
cdr3_nt: TGTGCCAGCAGTTCCCGGGGGGCTGGGGCCAACGTCCTGACTTTC
cdr3_aa: CASSSRGAGANVLTF

d_call: .
v_call: TRBV27
j_call: TRBJ1-5
clone_size: .
cdr3_nt: TGTGCCAGCAGTCGGGGGGTGAATCAGCCCCAGCATTTT
cdr3_aa: CASSRGVNQPQHF

d_call: .
v_call: TRBV9
j_call: TRBJ1-4
clone_size: .
cdr3_nt: TGTGCCAGCAGCGTCGGTATGGTTTCTAATGAAAAACTGTTTTTT
cdr3_aa: CASSVGMVSNEKLFF

d_call: .
v_call: TRBV2
j_call: TRBJ2-7
clone_size: .
cdr3_nt: TGTGCCAGCAGGGTACCCGGAGGCTACGAGCAGTACTTC
cdr3_aa: CASRVPGGYEQYF

d_call: .
v_call: TRBV7-2
j_call: TRBJ2-7
clone_size: .
cdr3_nt: TGTGCCAGCAGCTTAGTAGGCAACGAGCAGTACTTC
cdr3_aa: CASSLVGNEQYF

d_call: TRBD2
v_call: TRBV3-1/TRBV3-2
j_call: TRBJ2-5
clone_size: .
cdr3_nt: TGTGCCAGCAGCCAATGGGCCGGGACTAGCGGTACTCAAGAGACCCAGTACTTC
cdr3_aa: CASSQWAGTSGTQETQYF

d_call: .
v_call: TRBV6-5
j_call: TRBJ1-1
clone_size: .
cdr3_nt: TGTGCCAGCAGAAGGATTGGGGGGACTGAAGCTTTCTTT
cdr3_aa: CASRRIGGTEAFF

d_call: TRBD2
v_call: TRBV3-1/TRBV3-2
j_call: TRBJ2-7
clone_size: .
cdr3_nt: TGTGCCAGCAGCCAAGGGACTAGCGGCTCCTACGAGCAGTACTTC
cdr3_aa: CASSQGTSGSYEQYF

d_call: TRBD2
v_call: TRBV19
j_call: TRBJ2-2
clone_size: .
cdr3_nt: TGTGCCAGTAACGGGCTAGCGGGAGAGGGCGGGGAGCTGTTTTTT
cdr3_aa: CASNGLAGEGGELFF

d_call: .
v_call: TRBV9
j_call: TRBJ2-2
clone_size: once
cdr3_nt: TGTGCCAGCAGCGTAAATACCTACACCGGGGAGCTGTTTTTT
cdr3_aa: CASSVNTYTGELFF

d_call: .
v_call: TRBV1
j_call: TRBJ1-2
clone_size: .
cdr3_nt: TGCACCGTCGGGGACAGGGGTTCCTATGGCTACACCTTC
cdr3_aa: CTVGDRGSYGYTF

d_call: .
v_call: TRBV6-2/TRBV6-3
j_call: TRBJ1-1
clone_size: .
cdr3_nt: TGTGCCAGCAGCCTCGTTATGAACACTGAAGCTTTCTTT
cdr3_aa: CASSLVMNTEAFF

d_call: .
v_call: TRBV28
j_call: TRBJ2-1
clone_size: .
cdr3_nt: TGTGCCACCTCGGACGGAACCCGGGATGAGCAGTTCTTC
cdr3_aa: CATSDGTRDEQFF

d_call: .
v_call: TRBV2
j_call: TRBJ1-5
clone_size: .
cdr3_nt: TGTGCCAGCAGTGAAGCGAAGGGATTCAATCAGCCCCAGCATTTT
cdr3_aa: CASSEAKGFNQPQHF

d_call: .
v_call: TRBV10-3
j_call: TRBJ2-1
clone_size: few
cdr3_nt: TGTGCCATCAGTGACCACCCCCTCGGTGGTGATACCGATTATGAGCAGTTCTTC
cdr3_aa: CAISDHPLGGDTDYEQFF

d_call: .
v_call: TRBV6-5
j_call: TRBJ1-5
clone_size: .
cdr3_nt: TGTGCCAGCAGCCCGGGACGTTGGAATCAGCCCCAGCATTTT
cdr3_aa: CASSPGRWNQPQHF

d_call: TRBD2
v_call: TRBV29-1
j_call: TRBJ2-7
clone_size: .
cdr3_nt: TGCAGCGTTGAAGTGGGAGGGCCAGTCTACGAGCAGTACTTC
cdr3_aa: CSVEVGGPVYEQYF

d_call: .
v_call: TRBV2
j_call: TRBJ1-1
clone_size: .
cdr3_nt: TGTGCCAGCAGATTCGCCGACACTGAAGCTTTCTTT
cdr3_aa: CASRFADTEAFF

d_call: TRBD2
v_call: TRBV27
j_call: TRBJ2-7
clone_size: .
cdr3_nt: TGTGCCAGCAGTTCCCTCGGGAGCGGGAGAATGTCCTACGAGCAGTACTTC
cdr3_aa: CASSSLGSGRMSYEQYF

d_call: TRBD2
v_call: TRBV7-2
j_call: TRBJ2-1
clone_size: .
cdr3_nt: TGTGCCAGCAGCTTTGGAAGCGGGACTTACAATGAGCAGTTCTTC
cdr3_aa: CASSFGSGTYNEQFF

d_call: .
v_call: TRBV19
j_call: TRBJ2-5
clone_size: .
cdr3_nt: TGTGCCAGTAGGGTGTTGGGTCAAGAGACCCAGTACTTC
cdr3_aa: CASRVLGQETQYF

d_call: TRBD1
v_call: TRBV27
j_call: TRBJ1-4
clone_size: .
cdr3_nt: TGTGCCAGCAGTCTTTACCGGGACAGGGCTGAAAAACTGTTTTTT
cdr3_aa: CASSLYRDRAEKLFF

d_call: .
v_call: TRBV7-3
j_call: TRBJ2-1
clone_size: .
cdr3_nt: TGTGTCAGCAGCTTAGGCGGGTACAATGAGCAGTTCTTC
cdr3_aa: CVSSLGGYNEQFF

d_call: TRBD1
v_call: TRBV6-5
j_call: TRBJ2-2
clone_size: .
cdr3_nt: TGTGCCAGCAGGCGGACAGGGCTCGGTGGCGGGGAGCTGTTTTTT
cdr3_aa: CASRRTGLGGGELFF

d_call: .
v_call: TRBV18
j_call: TRBJ1-4
clone_size: .
cdr3_nt: TGTGCCAGCTCACCGACCCCTGAGGAAAAACTGTTTTTT
cdr3_aa: CASSPTPEEKLFF

d_call: .
v_call: TRBV7-2
j_call: TRBJ1-6
clone_size: .
cdr3_nt: TGTGCCAGCAGCTATCAGGGGACCCGGGGGAATTCACCCCTCCACTTT
cdr3_aa: CASSYQGTRGNSPLHF

d_call: .
v_call: TRBV28
j_call: TRBJ2-7
clone_size: few
cdr3_nt: TGTGCCAGCAGTTTGGTCTCATGGGTTCAGGGCGCCTACGAGCAGTACTTC
cdr3_aa: CASSLVSWVQGAYEQYF

d_call: .
v_call: TRBV28
j_call: TRBJ1-1
clone_size: .
cdr3_nt: TGTGCCAGCAGACCGAGGTGGAACACTGAAGCTTTCTTT
cdr3_aa: CASRPRWNTEAFF

d_call: TRBD2
v_call: TRBV28
j_call: TRBJ2-7
clone_size: .
cdr3_nt: TGTGCCAGCAGTTTGGTAGCGGGAGGTGGCTACGAGCAGTACTTC
cdr3_aa: CASSLVAGGGYEQYF

d_call: TRBD2
v_call: TRBV5-4
j_call: TRBJ2-1
clone_size: .
cdr3_nt: TGTGCCAGCAGCTCACTACTAGCGGGGGGTAGTGAGCAGTTCTTC
cdr3_aa: CASSSLLAGGSEQFF

d_call: .
v_call: TRBV5-1
j_call: TRBJ2-7
clone_size: .
cdr3_nt: TGCGCCAGCAGCTTTGGGACACACCTTTACGAGCAGTACTTC
cdr3_aa: CASSFGTHLYEQYF

d_call: .
v_call: TRBV28
j_call: TRBJ1-2
clone_size: .
cdr3_nt: TGTGCCAGCAGTTTACTCTCTACGGGCTACACCTTC
cdr3_aa: CASSLLSTGYTF

d_call: TRBD1
v_call: TRBV2
j_call: TRBJ1-1
clone_size: .
cdr3_nt: TGTGCCAGCAGTCGACAGGGTCCCAACACTGAAGCTTTCTTT
cdr3_aa: CASSRQGPNTEAFF